A single sample gave rise to the 13 T cell receptor beta chains below, sequenced in a study of cytomegalovirus exposure and HLA in healthy donors. PCR used 60 Vbeta primers and 13 Jbeta primers. Clones were sequenced by immunoSEQ multiplex PCR, and TCRdb holds only the in-frame ones, with some missing. The sample contains 100,000 to 150,000 clones, about 79% of which appear only once. Sequenced material: PBMCs. Receptors originate from a man aged 45-65 years in good health and CMV-seronegative.

The V and J genes are TRBV5-1 and TRBJ2-1; tentative D call: TRBD1 (5 bases). V was clipped by 0 bases and J by 6 bases, with 10 bases between them. Germline V CDR1 and CDR2: SGHRS, YFSETQ. This CDR3 is built from 14 residues. CDR3 region: CASSLGQGFNEQFF. The CDR3 nucleotides read TGCGCCAGCAGCTTGGGGCAGGGCTTCAATGAGCAGTTCTTC.

The V call is TRBV9, the J call TRBJ1-1, with D hard to call. The germline gives CDR1 SGDLS, CDR2 YYNGEE. This CDR3 spans 17 amino acids. V lost 4 bases and J lost 0, with 19 bases in between. The CDR3 DNA reads TGTGCCAGCAGCTCCATCTTGGAGGCACACGTGAACACTGAAGCTTTCTTT. Protein: CASSSILEAHVNTEAFF.

The chain combines TRBV7-9 with TRBJ2-7; the D gene is possibly TRBD2 (7 bases). Germline CDR1 is SEHNR and CDR2 is FQNEAQ (reference sequence). The CDR3 is made up of 14 amino acids. V lost 8 bases, J lost 0 bases, and 14 bases lay in between. CDR3 coding DNA: TGTGCCAGCCGGGGGGCCCTAAGCTCCTACGAGCAGTACTTC. Residues: CASRGALSSYEQYF.

Only a few counts were recorded for this clone. The rearrangement uses TRBV15 and TRBJ2-3, with 8 bases fitting TRBD1. Germline V lookup: CDR1 LNHNV, CDR2 YYDKDF (reference sequence). The CDR3 extends over 16 amino acids. V lost 3 bases and J lost 5; bases outside the gene matches: 10. CDR3 in amino acids: CATSRSGTGIKDTQYF. The CDR3 DNA reads as TGTGCCACCAGCAGGTCCGGGACAGGTATCAAAGATACGCAGTATTTT. Supplemented by reference TRBV15 and TRBJ2-3, the full variable domain reads DAMVIQNPRYQVTQFGKPVTLSCSQTLNHNVMYWYQQKSSQAPKLLFHYYDKDFNNEADTPDNFQSRRPNTSFCFLDIRSPGLGDTAMYLCATSRSGTGIKDTQYFGPGTRLTVL.

V and J are TRBV6-5 and TRBJ2-3; D ambiguous. There are 16 residues in the CDR3. Between the trimmed V and J ends, which lost 0 bases and 1 base, there was a span of 11 bases. Germline-derived CDR1 and CDR2 are MNHEY and SVGAGI. The CDR3: CASSYSLYLGTDTQYF. CDR3 in DNA: TGTGCCAGCAGTTACTCGTTGTATCTTGGCACAGATACGCAGTATTTT.

This chain uses TRBV7-6 with TRBJ2-1; possibly TRBD2 for D (6 bases). CDR1 is SGHVS and CDR2 is FNYEAQ in the germline V gene. Trimming pared 6 bases from V and 5 bases from J, leaving 20 bases between. The CDR3 extends over 16 amino acids. The DNA of the CDR3 is TGTGCCAGCAGGTGGGGGTTAGGGGACTTGAACAATGAGCAGTTCTTC. It codes for CASRWGLGDLNNEQFF.

The chain couples TRBV15 to TRBJ1-6; TRBD1 matches 7 bases. Germline V gives CDR1 LNHNV, CDR2 YYDKDF (reference sequence). The V and J ends lost 5 bases and 6 bases, in that order; junction bases with no gene match: 7. This CDR3 region has 15 residues. CDR3 region: CATSEQTGSNSPLHF. The CDR3 nucleotides read TGTGCCACCAGCGAACAGACAGGGAGTAATTCACCCCTCCACTTT.

This chain uses TRBV7-2 with TRBJ1-5; possible D gene TRBD1, 5 bases. V was clipped by 2 bases and J by 11 bases, with 10 bases between them. Germline lookup yields CDR1 SGHTA and CDR2 FQGNSA. The CDR3 consists of 12 residues. The chain's CDR3 is CASSLRGLTQHF. The CDR3 DNA follows: TGTGCCAGCAGCTTAAGGGGTTTAACCCAGCATTTT.

V usage is TRBV30 and J usage is TRBJ1-1; TRBD1 is a possible D gene (6 bases). The CDR3 covers 13 residues. The V end lost 2 bases, the J end lost 2 bases, and 9 bases lay between the germline ends. Germline values: CDR1 GTSNPN, CDR2 SVGIG (reference sequence). This CDR3 reads CAWSSQGNTEAFF. The CDR3, as DNA: TGTGCCTGGAGTTCACAGGGCAACACTGAAGCTTTCTTT.

The chain recombines TRBV5-1 with TRBJ2-7; the D gene is possibly TRBD2 (6 bases). This CDR3 region has 13 residues. V was pared by 0 bases and J by 3 bases, with 7 bases between. Germline loops: CDR1 SGHRS, CDR2 YFSETQ. This CDR3 is CASSLGAGYEQYF. CDR3 DNA sequence: TGCGCCAGCAGCTTGGGAGCGGGCTACGAGCAGTACTTC.

The J gene is TRBJ1-4, the V gene TRBV7-2, with 7 positions matching TRBD1. CDR1 and CDR2 from the germline V gene are SGHTA and FQGNSA. This CDR3 has 13 amino acids. Trimming at V came to 5 bases and at J to 7 bases, leaving 4 bases not matched to a gene. The CDR3 here is CASSPNRGEKLFF. The CDR3, as DNA: TGTGCCAGCAGCCCAAACAGGGGTGAAAAACTGTTTTTT.

The chain couples TRBV6-5 to TRBJ1-1, with a weak D call TRBD1 (6 bases). Trimming removed 8 bases at V and 5 bases at J, with 15 bases between. Per the germline V gene, CDR1 is MNHEY and CDR2 is SVGAGI. The CDR3 spans 13 residues. The CDR3 DNA sequence: TGTGCCAGCCGCCCCAGGGGTTCAACTGAAGCTTTCTTT. Its protein is CASRPRGSTEAFF.

A single count supports this clone. The gene calls are TRBV29-1 and TRBJ2-7; D might be TRBD1 (6 bases). CDR1 is SQVTM and CDR2 is ANQGSEA in the germline V gene. CDR3 length: 12 residues. V lost 7 bases to trimming and J lost 2 bases, with 12 bases between them. The CDR3 spells CSGGRGAYEQYF. The CDR3 bases are TGCAGCGGGGGCAGGGGAGCCTACGAGCAGTACTTC.